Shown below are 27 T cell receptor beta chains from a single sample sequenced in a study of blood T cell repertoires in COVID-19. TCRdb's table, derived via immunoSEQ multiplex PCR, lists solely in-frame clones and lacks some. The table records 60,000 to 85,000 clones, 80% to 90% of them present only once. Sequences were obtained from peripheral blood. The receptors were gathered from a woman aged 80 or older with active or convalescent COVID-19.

The chain's CDR3 is CASSPPLTSGGAGDTQYF. The CDR3 DNA reads as TGCGCCAGCAGCCCTCCGTTGACTAGCGGGGGGGCGGGGGATACGCAGTATTTT. The rearrangement links TRBV5-1 to TRBJ2-3, with 14 bases lining up with TRBD2. This CDR3 comprises 18 residues. V lost 4 bases, J lost 6 bases, and 13 bases stayed unmatched. Germline V gene data show CDR1 as SGHRS and CDR2 as YFSETQ. The full variable domain, with the rest looked up from reference TRBV5-1 and TRBJ2-3, is KAGVTQTPRYLIKTRGQQVTLSCSPISGHRSVSWYQQTPGQGLQFLFEYFSETQRNKGNFPGRFSGRQFSNSRSEMNVSTLELGDSALYLCASSPPLTSGGAGDTQYFGPGTRLTVL.

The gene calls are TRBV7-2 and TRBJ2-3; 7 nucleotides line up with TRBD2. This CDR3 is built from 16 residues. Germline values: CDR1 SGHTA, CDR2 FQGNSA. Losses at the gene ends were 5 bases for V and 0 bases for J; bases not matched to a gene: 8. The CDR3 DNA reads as TGTGCCAGCAGCAAAAGCGGGAACCCTAGCACAGATACGCAGTATTTT. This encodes CASSKSGNPSTDTQYF.

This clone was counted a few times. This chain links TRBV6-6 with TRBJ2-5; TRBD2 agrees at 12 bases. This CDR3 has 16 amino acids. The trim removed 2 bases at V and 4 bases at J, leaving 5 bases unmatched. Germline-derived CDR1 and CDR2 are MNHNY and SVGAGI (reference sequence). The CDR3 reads CASSYPSGGVRETQYF. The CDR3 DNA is TGTGCCAGCAGTTACCCTAGCGGGGGGGTTCGAGAGACCCAGTACTTC.

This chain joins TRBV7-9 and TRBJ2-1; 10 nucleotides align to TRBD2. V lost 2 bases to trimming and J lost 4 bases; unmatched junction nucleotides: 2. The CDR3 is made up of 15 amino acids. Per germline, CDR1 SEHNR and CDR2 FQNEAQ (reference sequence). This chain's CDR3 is CASSLLAGVYNEQFF. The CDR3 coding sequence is TGTGCCAGCAGCTTACTAGCGGGAGTATACAATGAGCAGTTCTTC. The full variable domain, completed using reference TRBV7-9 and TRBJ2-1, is DTGVSQNPRHKITKRGQNVTFRCDPISEHNRLYWYRQTLGQGPEFLTYFQNEAQLEKSRLLSDRFSAERPKGSFSTLEIQRTEQGDSAMYLCASSLLAGVYNEQFFGPGTRLTVL.

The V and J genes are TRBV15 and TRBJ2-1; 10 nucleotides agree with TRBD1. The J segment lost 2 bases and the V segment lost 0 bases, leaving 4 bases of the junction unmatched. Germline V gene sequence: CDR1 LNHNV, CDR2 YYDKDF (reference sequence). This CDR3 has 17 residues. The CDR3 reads CATSRDRGTGAYNEQFF. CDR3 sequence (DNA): TGTGCCACCAGCAGAGACCGGGGGACAGGGGCCTACAATGAGCAGTTCTTC.

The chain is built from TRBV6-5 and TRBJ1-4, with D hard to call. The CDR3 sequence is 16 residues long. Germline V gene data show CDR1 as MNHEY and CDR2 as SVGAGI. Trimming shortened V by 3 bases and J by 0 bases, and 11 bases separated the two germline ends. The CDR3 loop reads CASSYPGLTTNEKLFF. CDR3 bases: TGTGCCAGCAGTTATCCCGGACTCACAACTAATGAAAAACTGTTTTTT.

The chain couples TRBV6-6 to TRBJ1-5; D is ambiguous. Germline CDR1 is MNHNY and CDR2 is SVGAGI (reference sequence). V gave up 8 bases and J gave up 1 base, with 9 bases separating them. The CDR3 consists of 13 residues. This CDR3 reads CASGPGSNQPQHF. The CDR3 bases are TGTGCCAGCGGCCCGGGGAGCAATCAGCCCCAGCATTTT.

CDR3 sequence reads: CASSIDRQGNQPQHF. Written as DNA, the CDR3 is TGTGCCAGTAGTATCGACCGACAGGGCAATCAGCCCCAGCATTTT. The V call is TRBV19, the J call TRBJ1-5; TRBD1 is a possible D gene (6 bases). The CDR3 extends over 15 amino acids. In germline, CDR1 is LNHDA, CDR2 SQIVND (reference sequence). V was clipped by 3 bases and J by 2 bases, with 11 bases between them.

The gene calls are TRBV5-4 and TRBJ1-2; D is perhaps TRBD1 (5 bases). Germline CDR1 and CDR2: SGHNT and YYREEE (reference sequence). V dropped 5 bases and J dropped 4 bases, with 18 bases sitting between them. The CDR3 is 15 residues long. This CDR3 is CASSHPGSKSYGYTF. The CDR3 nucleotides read TGTGCCAGCAGTCATCCAGGGTCAAAGAGCTATGGCTACACCTTC. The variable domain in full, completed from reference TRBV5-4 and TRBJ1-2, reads ETGVTQSPTHLIKTRGQQVTLRCSSQSGHNTVSWYQQALGQGPQFIFQYYREEENGRGNFPPRFSGLQFPNYSSELNVNALELDDSALYLCASSHPGSKSYGYTFGSGTRLTVV.

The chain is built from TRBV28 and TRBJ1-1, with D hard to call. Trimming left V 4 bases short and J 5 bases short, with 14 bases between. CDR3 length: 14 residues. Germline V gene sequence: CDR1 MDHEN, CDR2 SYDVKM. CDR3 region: CASSSPGLVTEAFF. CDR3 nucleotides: TGTGCCAGCAGTTCCCCGGGATTGGTTACTGAAGCTTTCTTT.

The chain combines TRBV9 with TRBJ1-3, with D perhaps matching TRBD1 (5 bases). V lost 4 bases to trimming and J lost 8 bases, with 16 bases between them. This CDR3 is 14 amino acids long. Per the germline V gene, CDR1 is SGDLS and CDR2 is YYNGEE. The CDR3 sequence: CASSRTPGGDTIYF. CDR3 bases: TGTGCCAGCAGCCGCACCCCCGGGGGGGACACCATATATTTT.

CDR3 nucleotides: TGTGCCAGCAGCGTAGGGGAAGTTACAGGGGAAAAACTGTTTTTT. Translating gives CASSVGEVTGEKLFF. The rearrangement uses TRBV9 and TRBJ1-4; the D gene is possibly TRBD1 (6 bases). The CDR3 consists of 15 residues. The germline V and J ends were trimmed by 0 bases and 8 bases, with 14 bases remaining between them. CDR1 and CDR2 from the germline V gene are SGDLS and YYNGEE.

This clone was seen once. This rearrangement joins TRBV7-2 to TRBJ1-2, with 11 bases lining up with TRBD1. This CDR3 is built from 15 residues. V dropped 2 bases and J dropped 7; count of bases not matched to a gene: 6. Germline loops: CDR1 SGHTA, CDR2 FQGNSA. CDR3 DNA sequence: TGTGCCAGCAGCTTATTGAGGACAGGGGGCTTTGGCTACACCTTC. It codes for CASSLLRTGGFGYTF.

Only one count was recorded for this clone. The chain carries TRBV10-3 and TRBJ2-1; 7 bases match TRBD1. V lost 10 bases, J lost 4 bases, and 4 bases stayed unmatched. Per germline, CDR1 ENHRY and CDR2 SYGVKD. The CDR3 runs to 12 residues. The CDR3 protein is CATGQVYNEQFF. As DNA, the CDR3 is TGTGCCACCGGACAGGTGTACAATGAGCAGTTCTTC.

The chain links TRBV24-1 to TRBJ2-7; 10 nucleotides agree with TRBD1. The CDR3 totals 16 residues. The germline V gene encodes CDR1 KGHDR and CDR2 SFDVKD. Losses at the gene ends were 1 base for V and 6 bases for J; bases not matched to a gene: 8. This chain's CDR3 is CATSDFEGTGVSEQYF. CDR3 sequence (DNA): TGTGCCACCAGTGATTTTGAAGGGACAGGGGTATCCGAGCAGTACTTC.

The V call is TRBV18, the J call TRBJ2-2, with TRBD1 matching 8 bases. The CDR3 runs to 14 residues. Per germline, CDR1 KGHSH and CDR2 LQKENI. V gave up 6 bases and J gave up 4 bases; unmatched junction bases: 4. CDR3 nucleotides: TGTGCCAGCTCGGGACAGGTATTCACCGGGGAGCTGTTTTTT. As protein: CASSGQVFTGELFF.

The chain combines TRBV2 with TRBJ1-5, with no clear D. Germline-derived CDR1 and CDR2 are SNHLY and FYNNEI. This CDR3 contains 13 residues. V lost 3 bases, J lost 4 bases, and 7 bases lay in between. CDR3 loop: CASSDTANQPQHF. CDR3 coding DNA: TGTGCCAGCAGTGATACAGCTAATCAGCCCCAGCATTTT.

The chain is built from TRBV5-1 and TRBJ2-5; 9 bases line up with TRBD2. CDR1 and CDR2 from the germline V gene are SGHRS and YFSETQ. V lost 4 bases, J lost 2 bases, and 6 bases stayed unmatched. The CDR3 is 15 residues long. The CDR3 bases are TGCGCCAGCAGCCTTCCTAGCGGGATACAAGAGACCCAGTACTTC. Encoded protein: CASSLPSGIQETQYF.

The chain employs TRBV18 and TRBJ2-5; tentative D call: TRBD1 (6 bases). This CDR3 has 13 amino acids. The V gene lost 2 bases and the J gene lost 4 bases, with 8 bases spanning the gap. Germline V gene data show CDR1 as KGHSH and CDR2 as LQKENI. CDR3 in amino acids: CASSPNRVETQYF. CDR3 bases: TGTGCCAGCTCACCAAACAGGGTAGAGACCCAGTACTTC.

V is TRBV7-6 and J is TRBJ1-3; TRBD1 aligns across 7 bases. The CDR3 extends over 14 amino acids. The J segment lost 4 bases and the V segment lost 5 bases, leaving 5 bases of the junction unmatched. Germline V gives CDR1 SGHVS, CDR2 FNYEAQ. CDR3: CASSVGTDGNTIYF. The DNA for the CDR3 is TGTGCCAGCAGCGTCGGGACAGACGGAAACACCATATATTTT. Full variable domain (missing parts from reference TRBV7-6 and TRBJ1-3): GAGVSQSPRYKVTKRGQDVALRCDPISGHVSLYWYRQALGQGPEFLTYFNYEAQQDKSGLPNDRFSAERPEGSISTLTIQRTEQRDSAMYRCASSVGTDGNTIYFGEGSWLTVV.

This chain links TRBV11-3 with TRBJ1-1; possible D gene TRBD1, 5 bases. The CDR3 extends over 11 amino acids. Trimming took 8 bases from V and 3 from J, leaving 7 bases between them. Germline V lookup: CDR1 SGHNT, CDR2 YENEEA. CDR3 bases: TGTGCCAGCCAGGGCGACACTGAAGCTTTCTTT. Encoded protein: CASQGDTEAFF.

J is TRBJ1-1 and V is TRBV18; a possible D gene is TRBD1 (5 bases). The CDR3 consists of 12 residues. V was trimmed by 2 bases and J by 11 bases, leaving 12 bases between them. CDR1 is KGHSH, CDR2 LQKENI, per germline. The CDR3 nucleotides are TGTGCCAGCTCACCAGAGAGGGACTTCGCTTTCTTT. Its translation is CASSPERDFAFF.

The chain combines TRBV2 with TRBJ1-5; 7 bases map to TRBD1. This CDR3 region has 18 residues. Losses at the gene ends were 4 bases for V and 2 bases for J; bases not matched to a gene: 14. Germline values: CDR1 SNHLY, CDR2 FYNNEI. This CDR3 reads CASSGVNRGLFGNQPQHF. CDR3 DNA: TGTGCCAGCAGTGGCGTGAATAGGGGGCTCTTCGGCAATCAGCCCCAGCATTTT.

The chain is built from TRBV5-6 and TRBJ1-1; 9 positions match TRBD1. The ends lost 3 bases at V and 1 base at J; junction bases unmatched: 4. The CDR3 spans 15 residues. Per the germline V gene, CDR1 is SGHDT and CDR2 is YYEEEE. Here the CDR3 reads CASSSPGQGNTEAFF. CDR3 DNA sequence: TGTGCCAGCAGCTCCCCGGGACAGGGGAACACTGAAGCTTTCTTT.

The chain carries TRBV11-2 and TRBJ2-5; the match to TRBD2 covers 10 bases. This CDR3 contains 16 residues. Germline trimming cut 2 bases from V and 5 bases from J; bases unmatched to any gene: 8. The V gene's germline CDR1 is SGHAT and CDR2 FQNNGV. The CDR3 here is CASSLRSGRARETQYF. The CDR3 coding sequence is TGTGCCAGCAGCTTACGCAGCGGGAGGGCGAGGGAGACCCAGTACTTC.

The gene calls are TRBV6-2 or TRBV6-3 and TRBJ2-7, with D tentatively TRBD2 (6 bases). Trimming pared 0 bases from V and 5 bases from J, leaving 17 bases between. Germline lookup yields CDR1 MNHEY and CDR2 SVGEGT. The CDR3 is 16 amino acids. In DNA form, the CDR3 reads TGTGCCAGCAGTTACTCATGGACGGGGACTTTCGACGAGCAGTACTTC. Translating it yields CASSYSWTGTFDEQYF.

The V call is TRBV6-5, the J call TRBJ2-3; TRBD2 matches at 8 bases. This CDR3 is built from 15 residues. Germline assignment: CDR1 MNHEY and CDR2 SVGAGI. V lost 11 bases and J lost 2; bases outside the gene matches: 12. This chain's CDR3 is CAPPGAGAHTDTQYF. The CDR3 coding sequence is TGTGCCCCCCCAGGAGCGGGGGCCCACACAGATACGCAGTATTTT.